This TCR beta chain was obtained from a study of T cell responses to AZD1222 COVID-19 vaccine. Data came from immunoSEQ multiplex PCR; TCRdb stores just in-frame clones and leaves some out. The sample has around 130,000 clones, 90% to 95% seen once. Study results and limitations: Mostly white British, mostly female donors; authors suggested clonal diversity may be underestimated. Along spike, vaccine-associated CD4 TCRs were found throughout, with dominance at 160-218 and 743-854. The study reported that nearly half of spike-specific TCRs target unmutated variant regions.

V lost 6 bases to trimming and J lost 0 bases, with 15 bases between them. CDR1 and CDR2 (germline): SGHRS, YFSETQ. The CDR3 has 15 amino acids. As to this clone: Its antigen is as yet unknown.

This chain joins TRBV5-1 and TRBJ1-1; a possible D gene is TRBD1 (6 bases). The TCR was taken from an adult in good health. The sample here was peripheral blood, taken on day 0 of AZD1222 vaccination. This CDR3 is CASKISWGLNTEAFF. The CDR3 DNA is TGCGCCAGCAAAATTTCATGGGGGCTGAACACTGAAGCTTTCTTT.